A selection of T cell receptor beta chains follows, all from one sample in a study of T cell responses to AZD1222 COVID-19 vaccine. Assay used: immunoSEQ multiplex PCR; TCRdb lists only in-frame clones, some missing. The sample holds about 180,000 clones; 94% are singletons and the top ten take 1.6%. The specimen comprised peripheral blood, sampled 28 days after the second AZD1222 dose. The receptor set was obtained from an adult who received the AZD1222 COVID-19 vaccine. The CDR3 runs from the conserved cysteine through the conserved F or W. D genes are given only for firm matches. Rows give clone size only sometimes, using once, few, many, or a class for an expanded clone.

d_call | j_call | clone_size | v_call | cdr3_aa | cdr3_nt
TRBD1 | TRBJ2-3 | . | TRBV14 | CASSFRTGATDTQYF | TGTGCCAGCAGCTTCCGGACAGGAGCTACAGATACGCAGTATTTT
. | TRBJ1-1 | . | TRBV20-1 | CSARKATEAFF | TGCAGTGCTAGAAAGGCCACTGAAGCTTTCTTT
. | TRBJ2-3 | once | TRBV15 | CATSRDRHGYSDTQYF | TGTGCCACCAGCAGAGATCGGCACGGGTATTCAGATACGCAGTATTTT
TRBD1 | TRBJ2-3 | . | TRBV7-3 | CASSSGGGLTDTQYF | TGTGCCAGCAGCTCAGGGGGCGGCCTCACAGATACGCAGTATTTT
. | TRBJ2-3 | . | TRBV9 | CASSVGGVTQYF | TGTGCCAGCAGCGTGGGAGGAGTTACGCAGTATTTT
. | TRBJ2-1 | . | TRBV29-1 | CSVEDSEQFF | TGCAGCGTTGAAGACTCTGAGCAGTTCTTC
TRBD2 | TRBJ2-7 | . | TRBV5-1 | CASGIRAGGTYEQYF | TGCGCCAGCGGAATCCGAGCGGGGGGGACCTACGAGCAGTACTTC
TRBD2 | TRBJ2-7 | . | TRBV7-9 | CASSNGLAGRYYEQYF | TGTGCCAGCAGCAACGGACTAGCGGGGCGATACTACGAGCAGTACTTC
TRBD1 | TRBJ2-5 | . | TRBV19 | CASSQDRGQETQYF | TGTGCCAGTAGTCAGGACAGGGGACAAGAGACCCAGTACTTC
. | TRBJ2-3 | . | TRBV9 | CASSVGGESTDTQYF | TGTGCCAGCAGCGTAGGGGGGGAAAGCACAGATACGCAGTATTTT
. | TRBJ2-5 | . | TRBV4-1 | CASSPGLKETQYF | TGCGCCAGCAGCCCCGGGCTAAAAGAGACCCAGTACTTC
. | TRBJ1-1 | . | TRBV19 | CASSIGQANTEAFF | TGTGCCAGTAGTATAGGACAGGCGAACACTGAAGCTTTCTTT
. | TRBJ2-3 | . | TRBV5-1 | CASSGGDSLVDTQYF | TGCGCCAGCAGCGGCGGGGACTCACTAGTTGATACGCAGTATTTT
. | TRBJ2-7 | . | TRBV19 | CASGASAGGSNYEQYF | TGTGCCAGTGGAGCCTCCGCGGGCGGAAGTAATTACGAGCAGTACTTC
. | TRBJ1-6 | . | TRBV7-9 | CASSRAEVANSPLHF | TGTGCCAGCAGCCGCGCAGAGGTAGCAAATTCACCCCTCCACTTT
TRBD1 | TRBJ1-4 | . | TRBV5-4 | CASSLATGTATNEKLFF | TGTGCCAGCAGCTTGGCGACAGGGACTGCAACTAATGAAAAACTGTTTTTT
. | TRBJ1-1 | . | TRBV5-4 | CASSDPAGEAFF | TGTGCCAGCAGCGATCCTGCAGGGGAAGCTTTCTTT
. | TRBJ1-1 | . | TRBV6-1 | CASSDRAGINTEAFF | TGTGCCAGCAGTGATCGGGCAGGGATAAACACTGAAGCTTTCTTT
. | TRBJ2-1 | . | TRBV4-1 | CASSTRRAASTYNEQFF | TGCGCCAGCAGCACACGGCGGGCCGCCTCAACGTACAATGAGCAGTTCTTC
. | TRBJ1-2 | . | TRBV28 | CASSWQNYGYTF | TGTGCCAGCAGCTGGCAGAACTATGGCTACACCTTC
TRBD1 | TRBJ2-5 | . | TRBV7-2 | CASSRRTGEETQYF | TGTGCCAGCAGCCGCCGGACAGGGGAAGAGACCCAGTACTTC
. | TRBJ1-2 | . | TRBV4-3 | CASSQEPGENYGYTF | TGCGCCAGCAGCCAAGAGCCAGGGGAAAACTATGGCTACACCTTC
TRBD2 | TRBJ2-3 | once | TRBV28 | CASSLAGAADTQYF | TGTGCCAGCAGTTTAGCGGGAGCTGCAGATACGCAGTATTTT
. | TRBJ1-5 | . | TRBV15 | CATSRDGGSQHF | TGTGCCACCAGCAGAGATGGGGGATCCCAGCATTTT
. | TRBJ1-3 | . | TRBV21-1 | CASTHRNAEGQGPGNTIYF | TGTGCCAGCACGCACCGCAATGCCGAGGGACAGGGGCCTGGAAACACCATATATTTT
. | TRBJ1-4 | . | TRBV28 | CASSLLLEGGIGWLFF | TGTGCCAGCAGTTTGTTGTTGGAAGGGGGGATAGGCTGGCTGTTTTTT
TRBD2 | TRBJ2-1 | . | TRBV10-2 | CASSELRGRPGDEQFF | TGCGCCAGCAGTGAGTTGCGCGGGAGGCCAGGCGATGAGCAGTTCTTC